This T cell receptor beta chain is from a study of T cell repertoires in cytomegalovirus infection. About the study: Both a matching HLA type and CMV infection were indicated by public TCR beta signatures.

This clonotype was seen only a few times. Its specificity is unknown. This CDR3 comprises 12 residues. Trimming took off 3 bases at V and 8 bases at J, with 10 bases between the two ends. MiXCR, applied by TCRdb to the reads, yields one record per CDR3 protein. In the table there are some 350,000 distinct CDR3 sequences, 25% to 30% of which are singletons. Study-level results: Clonotype analysis showed dominance of the ex vivo response by HLA-C-restricted CMV-specific TCR beta clonotypes.

The sequence was collected from a human donor in good health (CMV status not recorded). Some clones in this sample may be carry-over from other donors' samples. The specimen comprised cultured PBMCs, sampled from culture after CMV antigen stimulation. This rearrangement joins TRBV12-3 or TRBV12-4 to TRBJ1-2; no reliable D call. The chain's CDR3 is CASSLERRGYTF. In nucleotides, the CDR3 is TGTGCCAGCAGTTTGGAGCGCAGAGGCTACACCTTC.